These T cell receptor beta chains were read from a single sample in a study of blood T cell repertoires in COVID-19. This table comes from immunoSEQ multiplex PCR, and its TCRdb copy is limited to in-frame clones, with some not included. Of around 94,000 clones in the sample, 87% were seen once. Sequencing input: peripheral blood. All receptors derive from a woman aged 45 to 65 with COVID-19, enrolled during active disease. Each CDR3 is given with its conserved first and last residue. The D gene is left open where the match is weak. Some rows mark clone size as missing; the rest say once, few, many or name a class of expanded clone.

>TRBD1|TRBJ2-2|few|TRBV6-1
CASSDPGTGDPGELFF
TGTGCCAGCAGTGACCCCGGGACAGGGGATCCCGGGGAGCTGTTTTTT
>-|TRBJ1-1|-|TRBV7-9
CASSTRGF
TGTGCCAGCAGTACGAGGGGGTTT
>TRBD1|TRBJ2-7|-|TRBV5-1
CASSSGTGAYEQYF
TGCGCCAGCAGCTCCGGGACAGGGGCCTACGAGCAGTACTTC
>TRBD1|TRBJ1-6|-|TRBV6-5
CASSYSTGTGASPLHF
TGTGCCAGCAGTTACTCGACCGGGACAGGGGCTTCACCCCTCCACTTT
>-|TRBJ1-4|-|TRBV6-5
CASSLTEKLFF
TGTGCCAGCAGCCTAACGGAAAAACTGTTTTTT
>-|TRBJ2-5|-|TRBV9
CASSANIRETQYF
TGTGCCAGCAGCGCAAATATCCGGGAGACCCAGTACTTC
>TRBD1|TRBJ2-7|few|TRBV5-1
CASSLEPGGSYEQYF
TGCGCCAGCAGCTTGGAACCAGGGGGCTCCTACGAGCAGTACTTC
>-|TRBJ2-7|-|TRBV6-5
CASSLLDYRSYEQYF
TGTGCCAGCAGCTTGCTGGACTATCGATCCTACGAGCAGTACTTC
>-|TRBJ1-4|-|TRBV9
CASSPDPRGRGEKLFF
TGTGCCAGCAGCCCCGATCCCCGGGGTCGGGGTGAAAAACTGTTTTTT
>-|TRBJ1-3|-|TRBV29-1
CSVGESSGNTIYF
TGCAGCGTCGGGGAGAGCTCTGGAAACACCATATATTTT
>-|TRBJ2-1|-|TRBV19
CASSRGQFYNEQFF
TGTGCCAGTAGTAGAGGACAGTTTTACAATGAGCAGTTCTTC
>-|TRBJ1-5|-|TRBV12-5
CASGRGNSNQPQHF
TGTGCTAGTGGGCGGGGGAATAGCAATCAGCCCCAGCATTTT
>TRBD2|TRBJ2-1|-|TRBV28
CASLSPQGLSYNEQFF
TGTGCCAGTCTATCCCCCCAGGGACTAAGCTACAATGAGCAGTTCTTC
>-|TRBJ1-4|-|TRBV25-1
CASSGGWLEKLFF
TGTGCCAGCAGTGGCGGGTGGCTAGAAAAACTGTTTTTT
>-|TRBJ2-7|-|TRBV2
CASNPRESSYEQYF
TGTGCCAGCAACCCCAGGGAAAGCTCCTACGAGCAGTACTTC